The clone carrying this TCR beta chain turned up a few times. Donors sampled were nominally healthy, though unrecorded immune exposures were likely. This sample was taken from a study of cytomegalovirus exposure and HLA in healthy donors. This CDR3 has 15 amino acids. Germline CDR1 reads SGHVS; CDR2 reads FQNEAQ. The germline V and J ends were trimmed by 5 bases and 5 bases, with 16 bases remaining between them. PCR primers comprised 60 Vbeta and 13 Jbeta primers. TCRdb's copy holds only in-frame clones and misses some; the assay was immunoSEQ multiplex PCR. The sample shows roughly 100,000 clones, 15% of them seen only once.

V is TRBV7-8 and J is TRBJ1-5; D might be TRBD1 (5 bases). The material sequenced was PBMCs. This TCR derives from a female donor in good health and CMV-seronegative. CDR3 loop: CASSPGGGWHQPQHF. The CDR3 DNA is TGTGCCAGCAGCCCGGGCGGGGGGTGGCATCAGCCCCAGCATTTT. The full variable domain, its missing parts supplied by reference TRBV7-8 and TRBJ1-5, is GAGVSQSPRYKVAKRGQDVALRCDPISGHVSLFWYQQALGQGPEFLTYFQNEAQLDKSGLPSDRFFAERPEGSVSTLKIQRTQQEDSAVYLCASSPGGGWHQPQHFGDGTRLSIL.